Sequencing of this T cell receptor (beta chain) was carried out in a study of identical twins. CDR3 length: 18 residues. V dropped 2 bases and J dropped 6; count of bases not matched to a gene: 8. Germline-derived CDR1 and CDR2 are SGDLS and YYNGEE. Healthy Caucasian individuals made up all the donors. This clonotype was observed a few times. MiXCR, run by TCRdb on the 5' RACE reads, gives a single entry per CDR3 protein. Among approximately 630,000 distinct CDR3 sequences listed, roughly 6.6% were seen once. The data were also submitted as part of a second study, on yellow fever vaccine responses in identical twins.

The material sequenced was PBMCs. The origin of this receptor is a woman in her late teens or twenties in good health. The chain uses TRBV9 and TRBJ2-1, with 16 nucleotides matching TRBD2. CDR3 protein: CASSVGTSGRAGVNEQFF. The DNA of the CDR3 is TGTGCCAGCAGCGTCGGGACTAGCGGGAGGGCCGGGGTCAATGAGCAGTTCTTC.